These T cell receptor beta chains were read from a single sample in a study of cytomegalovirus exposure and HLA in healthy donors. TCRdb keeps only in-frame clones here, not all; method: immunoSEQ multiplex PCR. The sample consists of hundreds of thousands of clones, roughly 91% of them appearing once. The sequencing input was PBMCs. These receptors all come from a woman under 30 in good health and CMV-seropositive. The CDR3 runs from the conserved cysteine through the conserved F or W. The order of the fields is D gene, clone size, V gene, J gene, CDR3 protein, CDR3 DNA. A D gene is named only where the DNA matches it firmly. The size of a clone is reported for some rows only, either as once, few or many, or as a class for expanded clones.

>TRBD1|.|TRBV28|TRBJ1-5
CASSLRGQGMHQPQHF
TGTGCCAGCAGTTTACGAGGACAGGGTATGCATCAGCCCCAGCATTTT
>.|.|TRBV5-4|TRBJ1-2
CASTYSLRGNYGYTF
TGTGCCAGCACCTATAGCCTTAGGGGGAACTATGGCTACACCTTC
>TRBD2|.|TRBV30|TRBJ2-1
CAWSGDSGIHNEQFF
TGTGCCTGGAGTGGTGATAGCGGGATCCACAATGAGCAGTTCTTC
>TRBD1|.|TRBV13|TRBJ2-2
CASSRGQGSNTGELFF
TGTGCCAGCAGCCGCGGACAGGGGTCGAACACCGGGGAGCTGTTTTTT
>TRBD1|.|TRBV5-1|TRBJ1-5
CASSSGQNNQPQHF
TGCGCCAGCAGCTCGGGACAGAACAATCAGCCCCAGCATTTT
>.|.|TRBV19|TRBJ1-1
CASSIEQGGTEAFF
TGTGCCAGTAGTATAGAGCAGGGTGGCACTGAAGCTTTCTTT
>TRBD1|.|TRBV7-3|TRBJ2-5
CASSPTGTGGETQYF
TGTGCCAGCAGCCCCACCGGGACAGGGGGAGAGACCCAGTACTTC
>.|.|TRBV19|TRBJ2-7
CASKGGGEQYF
TGTGCCAGTAAAGGGGGGGGTGAGCAGTACTTC
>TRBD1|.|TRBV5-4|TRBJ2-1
CASSLDRGEREQFF
TGTGCCAGCAGCTTGGACAGGGGGGAGCGTGAGCAGTTCTTC
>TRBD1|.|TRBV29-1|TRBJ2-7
CSVYGQATYEQYF
TGCAGCGTTTACGGACAGGCCACCTACGAGCAGTACTTC
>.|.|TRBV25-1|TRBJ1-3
CASSERPAAGNTIYF
TGTGCCAGCAGTGAACGACCGGCGGCGGGAAACACCATATATTTT
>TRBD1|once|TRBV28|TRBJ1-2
CASRGDRASGYTF
TGTGCCAGCAGGGGGGACAGGGCCTCTGGCTACACCTTC
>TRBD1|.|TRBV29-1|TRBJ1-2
CSVSDRAHGYTF
TGCAGCGTTTCCGACAGGGCTCATGGCTACACCTTC
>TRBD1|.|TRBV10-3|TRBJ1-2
CAISDRWAGGEENGYTF
TGTGCCATCAGTGATCGGTGGGCAGGGGGCGAGGAAAATGGCTACACCTTC
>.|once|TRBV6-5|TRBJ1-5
CASSYNTGAQPQHF
TGTGCCAGCAGCTACAATACAGGCGCTCAGCCCCAGCATTTT
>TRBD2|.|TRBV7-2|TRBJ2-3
CASSSAPPGGRRTDTQYF
TGTGCCAGCAGCTCCGCACCCCCGGGCGGGAGAAGGACAGATACGCAGTATTTT
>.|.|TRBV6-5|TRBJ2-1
CASSPVSSPNEQFF
TGTGCCAGCAGCCCGGTGTCAAGCCCCAATGAGCAGTTCTTC
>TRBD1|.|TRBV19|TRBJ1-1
CASSLLKGQFEAFF
TGTGCCAGTAGTCTTCTTAAGGGACAGTTTGAAGCTTTCTTT
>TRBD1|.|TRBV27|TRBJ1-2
CASRADRASYGYTF
TGTGCCAGCAGAGCCGACAGGGCCAGCTATGGCTACACCTTC
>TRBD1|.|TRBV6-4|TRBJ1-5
CASSERTGVWPQHF
TGTGCCAGCAGTGAAAGGACAGGGGTCTGGCCCCAGCATTTT
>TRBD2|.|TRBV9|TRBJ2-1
CASSATSGFYNEQFF
TGTGCCAGCAGCGCAACTAGCGGGTTTTACAATGAGCAGTTCTTC
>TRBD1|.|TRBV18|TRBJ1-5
CASSPRGQGEVSNQPQHF
TGTGCCAGCTCACCACGCGGGCAGGGGGAGGTTAGCAATCAGCCCCAGCATTTT
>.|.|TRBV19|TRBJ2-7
CASSAGKGYEQYF
TGTGCCAGTAGTGCAGGGAAAGGGTACGAGCAGTACTTC
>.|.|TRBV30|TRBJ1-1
CAWTQTYPVSVAEAFF
TGTGCCTGGACACAAACGTACCCCGTCAGTGTGGCTGAAGCTTTCTTT
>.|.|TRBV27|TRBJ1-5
CASSPRDRHKQHF
TGTGCCAGCAGTCCGAGAGACAGGCATAAACAGCATTTT
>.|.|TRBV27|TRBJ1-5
CASSPSVRQPQHF
TGTGCCAGCAGCCCATCCGTCCGGCAGCCCCAGCATTTT
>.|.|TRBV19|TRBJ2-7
CASSPRGRSSYEQYF
TGTGCCAGTAGTCCCCGAGGTCGGAGCTCCTACGAGCAGTACTTC
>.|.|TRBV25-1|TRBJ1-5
CASSESGDGQPQHF
TGTGCCAGCAGTGAATCAGGGGATGGCCAGCCCCAGCATTTT
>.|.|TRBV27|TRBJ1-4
CASGQAHGKLFF
TGTGCCAGCGGTCAGGCCCACGGAAAACTGTTTTTT
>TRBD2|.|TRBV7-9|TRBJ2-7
CASRREGYEQYF
TGTGCCAGCAGGCGGGAGGGCTACGAGCAGTACTTC
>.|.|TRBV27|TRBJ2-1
CASSSTGVGNEQFF
TGTGCCAGCAGTTCTACCGGGGTGGGCAATGAGCAGTTCTTC
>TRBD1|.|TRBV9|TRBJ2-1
CASSAGQGMGNEQFF
TGTGCCAGCAGCGCGGGACAGGGTATGGGCAATGAGCAGTTCTTC
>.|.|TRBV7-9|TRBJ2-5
CASSPGTFRGKETQYF
TGTGCCAGCAGCCCAGGTACCTTCAGGGGTAAGGAGACCCAGTACTTC
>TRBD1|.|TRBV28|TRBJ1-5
CASRKTGRRVVEPQHF
TGTGCCAGCAGAAAGACAGGGAGGAGGGTGGTGGAGCCCCAGCATTTT
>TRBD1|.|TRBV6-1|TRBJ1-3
CASSDRGLSSGNTIYF
TGTGCCAGCAGTGACAGGGGGCTCAGCTCTGGAAACACCATATATTTT
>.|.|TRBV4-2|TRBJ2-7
CASSLGGAGEQYF
TGTGCCAGCAGCCTGGGGGGGGCTGGCGAGCAGTACTTC
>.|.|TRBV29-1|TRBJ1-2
CSVEVQEGSDYGYTF
TGCAGCGTTGAAGTGCAGGAAGGGAGCGACTATGGCTACACCTTC
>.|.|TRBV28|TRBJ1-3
CASSFYAGLFSGNTIYF
TGTGCCAGCAGTTTTTACGCGGGACTATTCTCTGGAAACACCATATATTTT
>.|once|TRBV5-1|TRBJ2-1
CASSTVEGERTYNEQFF
TGCGCCAGCAGCACCGTGGAGGGTGAGAGAACCTACAATGAGCAGTTCTTC
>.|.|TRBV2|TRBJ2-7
CASREGHYEQYF
TGTGCCAGCAGGGAAGGACACTACGAGCAGTACTTC
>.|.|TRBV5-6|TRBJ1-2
CASSLGQDGYTF
TGTGCCAGCAGCTTGGGCCAGGATGGCTACACCTTC
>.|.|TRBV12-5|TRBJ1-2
CASGLVVTGANYGYTF
TGTGCTAGTGGTTTGGTAGTAACAGGAGCTAACTATGGCTACACCTTC
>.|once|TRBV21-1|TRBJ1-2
CATTCGPVTGSIYGYTF
TGTGCCACCACCTGCGGTCCTGTGACAGGATCGATCTATGGCTACACCTTC
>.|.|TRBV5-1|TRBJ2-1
CASSLRRVVYNEQFF
TGCGCCAGCAGCTTGAGGAGGGTCGTGTACAATGAGCAGTTCTTC
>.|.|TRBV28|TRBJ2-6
CASSLGGSGANVLTF
TGTGCCAGCAGCCTGGGGGGTTCTGGGGCCAACGTCCTGACTTTC
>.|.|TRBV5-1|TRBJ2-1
CASSFPPPRGYNEQFF
TGCGCCAGCAGCTTTCCTCCACCCAGGGGTTACAATGAGCAGTTCTTC
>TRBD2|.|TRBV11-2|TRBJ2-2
CASSLILADTGELFF
TGTGCCAGCAGCTTAATACTAGCGGACACCGGGGAGCTGTTTTTT
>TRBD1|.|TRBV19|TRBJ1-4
CASSMVFRDRSKKLFF
TGTGCCAGTAGTATGGTCTTCCGGGACAGGAGTAAAAAACTGTTTTTT
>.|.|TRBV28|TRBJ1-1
CASSPYTLNTEAFF
TGTGCCAGCAGTCCTTACACCTTGAACACTGAAGCTTTCTTT
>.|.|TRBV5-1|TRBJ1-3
CASSFQGRDTIYF
TGCGCCAGCAGCTTTCAGGGGCGAGACACCATATATTTT
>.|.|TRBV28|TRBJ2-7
CASSLGEYFIGRGFYEQYF
TGTGCCAGCAGTTTAGGGGAATATTTCATTGGCAGGGGCTTCTACGAGCAGTACTTC
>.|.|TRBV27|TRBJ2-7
CASSLSPTYEQYF
TGTGCCAGCAGTTTAAGCCCAACCTACGAGCAGTACTTC
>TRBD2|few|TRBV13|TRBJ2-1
CASSTRMTSGSQYEQFF
TGTGCCAGCAGCACCCGCATGACTAGCGGGAGTCAGTATGAGCAGTTCTTC
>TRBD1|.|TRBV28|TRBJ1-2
CASSPPGQANGYTF
TGTGCCAGCAGTCCCCCGGGACAGGCAAACGGCTACACCTTC
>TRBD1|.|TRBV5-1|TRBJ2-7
CASTKPGTGDYEQYF
TGCGCCAGCACCAAACCCGGGACAGGGGACTACGAGCAGTACTTC
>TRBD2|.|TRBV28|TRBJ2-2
CASTRVRGRAPNTGELFF
TGTGCCAGCACAAGAGTTCGCGGGAGGGCCCCAAACACCGGGGAGCTGTTTTTT